Listed here are 10 T cell receptor beta chains from one sample, sequenced in a study of blood T cell repertoires in COVID-19. Using immunoSEQ multiplex PCR, the repertoire was profiled, and TCRdb retains in-frame clones only, with some absent. This table has more than 15,000 clones, about four fifths appearing once. The sample taken for sequencing was peripheral blood. The receptors originated from a man aged 80 or over with active COVID-19.

By frequency in the sample, this clone is medium-sized. The gene calls are TRBV11-2 and TRBJ2-1, with D uncertain. Trimming took 4 bases from V and 4 from J, leaving 11 bases between them. The CDR3 length is 14 residues. Per the germline V gene, CDR1 is SGHAT and CDR2 is FQNNGV. The chain's CDR3 is CASSSERPYNEQFF. CDR3 coding DNA: TGTGCCAGCAGCTCCGAGAGGCCTTACAATGAGCAGTTCTTC.

V usage is TRBV6-1 and J usage is TRBJ1-1; TRBD1 might be the D (6 bases). Per the germline V gene, CDR1 is MNHNS and CDR2 is SASEGT. With 3 bases removed from V and 5 bases from J, the gap between germline ends came to 7 bases. There are 12 residues in the CDR3. This chain's CDR3 is CASSDRGTEAFF. DNA for the CDR3: TGTGCCAGCAGTGACAGGGGTACTGAAGCTTTCTTT.

The chain uses TRBV6-6 and TRBJ2-3; a weak D match, TRBD2 (6 bases). This CDR3 is built from 14 residues. Germline lookup yields CDR1 MNHNY and CDR2 SVGAGI (reference sequence). V gave up 5 bases and J gave up 3 bases, with 12 bases separating them. CDR3 nucleotides: TGTGCCAGCAGTCAGACTAGTTGGACAGATACGCAGTATTTT. This gives the protein CASSQTSWTDTQYF.

J is TRBJ2-2 and V is TRBV21-1; TRBD1, as called in the table, went unchecked against the DNA. TRBV21-1 is a listed pseudogene. The CDR3 has 15 residues. The CDR3 DNA reads as TGTGCCAGCAGCAGACAGGGCGTGGACACCGGGGAGCTGTTTTTT. Translation gives CASSRQGVDTGELFF.

This chain uses TRBV10-2 with TRBJ2-7; D is perhaps TRBD1 (5 bases). The CDR3 covers 13 residues. Trimming left V 6 bases short and J 6 bases short, with 15 bases between. The germline gives CDR1 WSHSY, CDR2 SAAADI. In DNA form, the CDR3 reads TGCGCCAGCAGACAAGTGCAGGGTTCCGAGCAGTACTTC. This encodes CASRQVQGSEQYF.

This chain uses TRBV11-2 with TRBJ2-1; the match to TRBD2 covers 11 bases. Germline loops: CDR1 SGHAT, CDR2 FQNNGV. The CDR3 sequence is 19 residues long. The trim removed 1 base at V and 2 bases at J, leaving 10 bases unmatched. The CDR3 region is CASSLARLAGGPPYNEQFF. The CDR3 bases are TGTGCCAGCAGCTTAGCTCGTCTAGCGGGAGGTCCCCCCTACAATGAGCAGTTCTTC.

The rearrangement joins TRBV27 to TRBJ1-2; TRBD1 matches 7 bases. The germline gives CDR1 MNHEY, CDR2 SMNVEV (reference sequence). With 5 bases clipped from V and 4 bases from J, the junction kept 4 bases outside the gene matches. CDR3 length: 13 residues. CDR3 nucleotide sequence: TGTGCCAGCAGTCTGACAGGGATCTATGGCTACACCTTC. Its protein is CASSLTGIYGYTF.

The rearrangement links TRBV5-6 to TRBJ2-5, with 10 bases lining up with TRBD2. The V segment lost 4 bases and the J segment 3 bases; nucleotides outside the gene matches: 3. The CDR3 has 14 residues. Looked up from germline, CDR1 is SGHDT and CDR2 is YYEEEE. The CDR3 region is CASSRGLAKETQYF. CDR3 bases: TGTGCCAGCAGCCGGGGACTAGCGAAAGAGACCCAGTACTTC.

The CDR3, as DNA: TGTGCCAGCAGTCCAACGGGGACAGGGGGCTACGAGCAGTACTTC. Translation: CASSPTGTGGYEQYF. The chain has TRBV27 and TRBJ2-7, with 11 bases identical to TRBD1. The CDR3 is made up of 15 amino acids. Germline loops: CDR1 MNHEY, CDR2 SMNVEV (reference sequence). V dropped 5 bases and J dropped 3; count of bases not matched to a gene: 6.

The chain recombines TRBV2 with TRBJ2-7; no reliable D call. The CDR3 covers 15 residues. Trimming cost V 0 bases and J 0 bases, with 9 bases left between them. Germline-derived CDR1 and CDR2 are SNHLY and FYNNEI. CDR3 bases: TGTGCCAGCAGTGAAGCGGGCAGTTTCTCCTACGAGCAGTACTTC. Translated, it gives CASSEAGSFSYEQYF.